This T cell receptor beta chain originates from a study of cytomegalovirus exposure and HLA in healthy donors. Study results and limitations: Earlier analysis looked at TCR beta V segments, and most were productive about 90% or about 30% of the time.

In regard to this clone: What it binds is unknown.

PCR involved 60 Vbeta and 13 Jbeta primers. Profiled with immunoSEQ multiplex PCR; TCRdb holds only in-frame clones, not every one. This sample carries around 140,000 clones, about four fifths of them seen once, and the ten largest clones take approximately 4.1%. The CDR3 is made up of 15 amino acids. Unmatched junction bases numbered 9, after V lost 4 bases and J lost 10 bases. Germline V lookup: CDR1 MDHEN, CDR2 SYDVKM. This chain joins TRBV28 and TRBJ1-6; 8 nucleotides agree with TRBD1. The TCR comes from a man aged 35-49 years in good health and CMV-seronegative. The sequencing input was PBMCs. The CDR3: CASSYPGQGRSPLHF. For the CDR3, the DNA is TGTGCCAGCAGTTACCCCGGACAGGGTAGATCACCCCTCCACTTT.